This TCR beta chain stems from a study of T cells in Graves' hyperthyroidism and ophthalmopathy. Points from the study as a whole: Blood shared most expanded thyroid clonotypes above 0.001. Ophthalmopathy was model-predicted a median about 6.7 months pre-onset.

Any patient presenting with uncontrolled infection, other autoimmune disease, pregnancy or lactation was left out. Regions amplified from RNA transcripts were the TCR beta CDR3 regions. With the HTBI primer set, the TCR CDR3 went through a first round of RT-PCR. TCRdb reprocessed the multiplex PCR reads with MiXCR, giving one entry per CDR3 protein. This table holds approximately 360,000 distinct CDR3 sequences, roughly 25% found once. CDR1 SGHRS and CDR2 YFSETQ come from the germline V gene. Trimming shortened V by 3 bases and J by 8 bases, and 17 bases separated the two germline ends. CDR3 size: 15 residues. There are a few counts of this clonotype. Its cognate antigen is unknown.

This chain uses TRBV5-1 with TRBJ1-4, with unresolved D. The sample consisted of blood. This receptor was obtained from a man aged 45-65 years with Graves' hyperthyroidism. The CDR3 bases are TGCGCCAGCAGCTCCGACGGCCTTGATAGGGAAAAACTGTTTTTT. Its protein is CASSSDGLDREKLFF. Complete variable domain (other parts from reference TRBV5-1 and TRBJ1-4): KAGVTQTPRYLIKTRGQQVTLSCSPISGHRSVSWYQQTPGQGLQFLFEYFSETQRNKGNFPGRFSGRQFSNSRSEMNVSTLELGDSALYLCASSSDGLDREKLFFGSGTQLSVL.